The present TCR beta chain was sequenced within a study of neurological immune-mediated disorders. CDR1 is DFQATT, CDR2 SNEGSKA, per germline (reference sequence). V trimming: 4 bases; J trimming: 0 bases; junction bases outside the gene matches: 17. This CDR3 is built from 20 residues. cDNA was made by 5'RACE with 10-nucleotide random UMIs. Sequencing runs each yielded over 180 million TCR-beta sequences from 15-18 subjects. Each CDR3 protein gets one entry after TCRdb re-called the 5' RACE reads with MiXCR. The table lists roughly 100,000 distinct CDR3 sequences, 3% to 4% of them singletons. Study results and caveats: HTLV-1-associated myelopathy displayed the greatest TCR clonal expansion, and multiple sclerosis exhibited the smallest, lower than that of healthy controls.

This clonotype has at least ten counts. Antigen specificity is unknown. V is TRBV20-1 and J is TRBJ2-5; 13 bases match TRBD2. Sample: PBMCs. The sequence was collected from a young woman with multiple sclerosis. CDR3 coding DNA: TGCAGTGCTATATCTTTCGGTCGAGGACTAGCGGGGGTATACCAAGAGACCCAGTACTTC. This codes for CSAISFGRGLAGVYQETQYF.